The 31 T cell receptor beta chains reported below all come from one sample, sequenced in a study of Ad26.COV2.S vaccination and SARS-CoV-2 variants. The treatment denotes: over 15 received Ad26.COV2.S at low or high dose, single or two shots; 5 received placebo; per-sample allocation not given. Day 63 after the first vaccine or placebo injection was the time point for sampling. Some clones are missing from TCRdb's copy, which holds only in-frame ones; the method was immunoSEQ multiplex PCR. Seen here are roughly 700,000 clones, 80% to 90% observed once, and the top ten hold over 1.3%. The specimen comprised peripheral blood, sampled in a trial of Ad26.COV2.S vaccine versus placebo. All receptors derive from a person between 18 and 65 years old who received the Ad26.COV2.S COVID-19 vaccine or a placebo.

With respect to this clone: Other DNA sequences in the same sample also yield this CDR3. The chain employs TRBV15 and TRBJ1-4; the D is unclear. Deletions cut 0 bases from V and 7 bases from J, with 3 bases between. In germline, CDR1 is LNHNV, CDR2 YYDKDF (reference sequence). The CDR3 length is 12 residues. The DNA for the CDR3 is TGTGCCACCAGCAGAGATGGTGAAAAACTGTTTTTT. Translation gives CATSRDGEKLFF.

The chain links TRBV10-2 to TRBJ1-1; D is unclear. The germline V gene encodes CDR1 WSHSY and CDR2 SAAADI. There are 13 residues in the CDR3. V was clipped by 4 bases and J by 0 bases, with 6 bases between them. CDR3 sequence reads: CASSGWMNTEAFF. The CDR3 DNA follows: TGCGCCAGCAGTGGGTGGATGAACACTGAAGCTTTCTTT.

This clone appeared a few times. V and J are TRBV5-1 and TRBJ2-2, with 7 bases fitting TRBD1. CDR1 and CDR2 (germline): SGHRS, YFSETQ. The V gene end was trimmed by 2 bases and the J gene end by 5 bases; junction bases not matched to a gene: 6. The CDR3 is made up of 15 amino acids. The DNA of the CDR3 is TGCGCCAGCAGCTTAAACAGGGGAAGTACCGGGGAGCTGTTTTTT. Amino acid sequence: CASSLNRGSTGELFF.

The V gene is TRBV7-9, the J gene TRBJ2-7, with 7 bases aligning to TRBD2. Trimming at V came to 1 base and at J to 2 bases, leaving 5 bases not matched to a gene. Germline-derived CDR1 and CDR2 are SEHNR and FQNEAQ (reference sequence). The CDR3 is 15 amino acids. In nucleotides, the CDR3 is TGTGCCAGCAGCTTAGAGGCGGGAGCTGCCTACGAGCAGTACTTC. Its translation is CASSLEAGAAYEQYF.

CDR3 DNA: TGTGCCAGCAGCCCTCAAGGGGGGCCTCGCGGTGAAAAACTGTTTTTT. Encoded protein: CASSPQGGPRGEKLFF. V is TRBV5-6 and J is TRBJ1-4, with D perhaps TRBD1 (6 bases). The CDR3 totals 16 residues. The germline gives CDR1 SGHDT, CDR2 YYEEEE. V gave up 4 bases and J gave up 7 bases, with 20 bases separating them.

CDR3 sequence (DNA): TGTGCCAGCAGTTACGAAACAGGGAGTCAGCCCCAGCATTTT. It translates to CASSYETGSQPQHF. The V call is TRBV27, the J call TRBJ1-5, with D maybe TRBD1 (6 bases). Trimming cost V 4 bases and J 6 bases, with 13 bases left between them. Germline V CDR1 and CDR2: MNHEY, SMNVEV (reference sequence). The CDR3 covers 14 residues.

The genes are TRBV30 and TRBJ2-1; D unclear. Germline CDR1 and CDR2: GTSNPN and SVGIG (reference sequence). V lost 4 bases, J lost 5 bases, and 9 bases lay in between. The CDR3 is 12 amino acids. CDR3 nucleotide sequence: TGTGCCTGGACGAGACTCGACAATGAGCAGTTCTTC. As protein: CAWTRLDNEQFF.

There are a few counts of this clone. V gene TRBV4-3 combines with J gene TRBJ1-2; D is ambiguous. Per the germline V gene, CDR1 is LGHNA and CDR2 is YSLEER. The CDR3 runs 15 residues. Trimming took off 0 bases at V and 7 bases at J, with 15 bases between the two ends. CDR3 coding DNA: TGCGCCAGCAGCCAAGATCCAATACGGGTGTCTGGCTACACCTTC. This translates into CASSQDPIRVSGYTF.

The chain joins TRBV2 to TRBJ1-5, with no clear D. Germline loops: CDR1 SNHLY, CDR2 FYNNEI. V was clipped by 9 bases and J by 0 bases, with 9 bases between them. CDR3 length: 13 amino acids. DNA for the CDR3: TGTGCCAGTCACCAGTATAGCAATCAGCCCCAGCATTTT. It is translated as CASHQYSNQPQHF. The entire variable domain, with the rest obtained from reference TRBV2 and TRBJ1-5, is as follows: EPEVTQTPSHQVTQMGQEVILRCVPISNHLYFYWYRQILGQKVEFLVSFYNNEISEKSEIFDDQFSVERPDGSNFTLKIRSTKLEDSAMYFCASHQYSNQPQHFGDGTRLSIL.

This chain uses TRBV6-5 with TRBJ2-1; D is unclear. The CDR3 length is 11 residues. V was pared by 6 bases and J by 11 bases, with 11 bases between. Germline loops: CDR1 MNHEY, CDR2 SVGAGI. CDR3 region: CASRTGGKQFF. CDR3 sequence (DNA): TGTGCCAGCAGGACGGGCGGAAAGCAGTTCTTC.

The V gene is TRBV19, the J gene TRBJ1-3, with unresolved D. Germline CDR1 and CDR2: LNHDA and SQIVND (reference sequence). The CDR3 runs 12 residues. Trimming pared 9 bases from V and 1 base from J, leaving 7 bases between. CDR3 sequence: CASTWSGNTIYF. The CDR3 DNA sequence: TGTGCCAGCACCTGGTCTGGAAACACCATATATTTT. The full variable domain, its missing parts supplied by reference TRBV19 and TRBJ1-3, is DGGITQSPKYLFRKEGQNVTLSCEQNLNHDAMYWYRQDPGQGLRLIYYSQIVNDFQKGDIAEGYSVSREKKESFPLTVTSAQKNPTAFYLCASTWSGNTIYFGEGSWLTVV.

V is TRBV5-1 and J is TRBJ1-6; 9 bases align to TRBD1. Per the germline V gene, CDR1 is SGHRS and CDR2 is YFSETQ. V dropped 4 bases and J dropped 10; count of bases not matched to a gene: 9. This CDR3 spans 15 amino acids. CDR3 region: CASSASTGGGSPLHF. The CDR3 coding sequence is TGCGCCAGCAGCGCATCAACAGGGGGCGGATCACCCCTCCACTTT.

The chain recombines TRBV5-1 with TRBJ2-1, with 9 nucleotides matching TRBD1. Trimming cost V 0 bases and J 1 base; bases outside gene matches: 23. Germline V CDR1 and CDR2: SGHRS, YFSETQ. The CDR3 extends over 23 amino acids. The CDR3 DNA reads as TGCGCCAGCAGCTTGGGAGTCCCGGGACAGGGAAGGCGGCGGCGGGAATCCTACAATGAGCAGTTCTTC. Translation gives CASSLGVPGQGRRRRESYNEQFF. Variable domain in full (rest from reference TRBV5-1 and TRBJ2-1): KAGVTQTPRYLIKTRGQQVTLSCSPISGHRSVSWYQQTPGQGLQFLFEYFSETQRNKGNFPGRFSGRQFSNSRSEMNVSTLELGDSALYLCASSLGVPGQGRRRRESYNEQFFGPGTRLTVL.

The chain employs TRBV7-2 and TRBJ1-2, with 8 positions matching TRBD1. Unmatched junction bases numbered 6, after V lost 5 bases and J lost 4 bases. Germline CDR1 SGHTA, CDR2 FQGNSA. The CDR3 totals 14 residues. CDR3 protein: CASSNDRGSYGYTF. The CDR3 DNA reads TGTGCCAGCAGCAATGACAGGGGAAGCTATGGCTACACCTTC.

DNA of the CDR3: TGTGCCAGCAGCTTTAGGGACAGGGGCGGCTACACCTTC. It codes for CASSFRDRGGYTF. The chain uses TRBV5-4 and TRBJ1-2; TRBD1 matches at 10 bases. CDR3 length: 13 amino acids. From germline, CDR1 is SGHNT and CDR2 YYREEE (reference sequence). The trim removed 2 bases at V and 8 bases at J, leaving 3 bases unmatched. Looking up the rest from reference TRBV5-4 and TRBJ1-2 gives the full variable domain: ETGVTQSPTHLIKTRGQQVTLRCSSQSGHNTVSWYQQALGQGPQFIFQYYREEENGRGNFPPRFSGLQFPNYSSELNVNALELDDSALYLCASSFRDRGGYTFGSGTRLTVV.

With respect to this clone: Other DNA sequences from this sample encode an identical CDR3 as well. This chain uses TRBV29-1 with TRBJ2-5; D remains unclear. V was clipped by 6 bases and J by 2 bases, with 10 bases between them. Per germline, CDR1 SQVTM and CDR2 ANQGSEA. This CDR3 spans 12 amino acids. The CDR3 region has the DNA TGCAGCGTCGGTGGTCCGCAAGAGACCCAGTACTTC. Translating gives CSVGGPQETQYF. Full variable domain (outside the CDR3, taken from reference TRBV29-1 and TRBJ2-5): SAVISQKPSRDICQRGTSLTIQCQVDSQVTMMFWYRQQPGQSLTLIATANQGSEATYESGFVIDKFPISRPNLTFSTLTVSNMSPEDSSIYLCSVGGPQETQYFGPGTRLLVL.

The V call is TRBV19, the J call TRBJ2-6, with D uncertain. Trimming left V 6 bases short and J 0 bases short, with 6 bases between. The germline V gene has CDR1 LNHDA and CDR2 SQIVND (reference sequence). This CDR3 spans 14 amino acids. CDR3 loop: CASSLGSGANVLTF. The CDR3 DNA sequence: TGTGCCAGTAGCTTAGGCTCTGGGGCCAACGTCCTGACTTTC.

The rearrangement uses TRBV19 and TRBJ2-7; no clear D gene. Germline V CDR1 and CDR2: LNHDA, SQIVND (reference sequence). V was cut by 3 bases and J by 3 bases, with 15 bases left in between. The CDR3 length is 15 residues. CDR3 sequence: CASSMVAGEGYEQYF. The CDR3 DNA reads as TGTGCCAGTAGTATGGTGGCTGGGGAAGGCTACGAGCAGTACTTC.

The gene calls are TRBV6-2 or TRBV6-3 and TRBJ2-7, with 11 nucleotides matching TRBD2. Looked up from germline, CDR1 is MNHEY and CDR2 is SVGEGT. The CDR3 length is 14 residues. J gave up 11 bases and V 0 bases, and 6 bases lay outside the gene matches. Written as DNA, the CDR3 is TGTGCCAGCAGTTACTCGAGACTAGCGGGACCCAAGTACTTC. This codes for CASSYSRLAGPKYF.

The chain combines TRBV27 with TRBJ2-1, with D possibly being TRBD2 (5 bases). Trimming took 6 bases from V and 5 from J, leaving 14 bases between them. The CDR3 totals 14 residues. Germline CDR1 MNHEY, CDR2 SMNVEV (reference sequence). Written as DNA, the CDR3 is TGTGCCAGCAGATCAAGGACTCCCCACAATGAGCAGTTCTTC. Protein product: CASRSRTPHNEQFF.

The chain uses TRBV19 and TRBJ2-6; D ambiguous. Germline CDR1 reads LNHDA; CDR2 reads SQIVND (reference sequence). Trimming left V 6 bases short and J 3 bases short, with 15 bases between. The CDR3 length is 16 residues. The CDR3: CASSLTILVGANVLTF. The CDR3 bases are TGTGCCAGTAGCCTCACCATTCTAGTTGGGGCCAACGTCCTGACTTTC. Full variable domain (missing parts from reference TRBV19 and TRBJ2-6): DGGITQSPKYLFRKEGQNVTLSCEQNLNHDAMYWYRQDPGQGLRLIYYSQIVNDFQKGDIAEGYSVSREKKESFPLTVTSAQKNPTAFYLCASSLTILVGANVLTFGAGSRLTVL.

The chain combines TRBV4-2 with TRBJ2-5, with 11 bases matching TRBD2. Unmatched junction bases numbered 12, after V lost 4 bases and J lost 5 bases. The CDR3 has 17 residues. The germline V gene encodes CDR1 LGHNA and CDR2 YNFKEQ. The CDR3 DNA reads TGTGCCAGCAGCCCTGGTTTAGCGGGGGGGCCTAGGGAGACCCAGTACTTC. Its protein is CASSPGLAGGPRETQYF.

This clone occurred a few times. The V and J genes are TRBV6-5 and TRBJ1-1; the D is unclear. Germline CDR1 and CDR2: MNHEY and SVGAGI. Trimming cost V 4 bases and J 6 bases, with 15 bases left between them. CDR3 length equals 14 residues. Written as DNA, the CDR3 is TGTGCCAGCAGTTGGGAGGAGGGAACGTCTGAAGCTTTCTTT. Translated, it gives CASSWEEGTSEAFF.

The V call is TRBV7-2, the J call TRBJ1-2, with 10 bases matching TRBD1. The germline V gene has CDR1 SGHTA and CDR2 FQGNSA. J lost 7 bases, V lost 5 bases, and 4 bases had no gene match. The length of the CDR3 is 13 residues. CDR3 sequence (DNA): TGTGCCAGCAGCCGGGACAGGGGACCTGGCTACACCTTC. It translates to CASSRDRGPGYTF.

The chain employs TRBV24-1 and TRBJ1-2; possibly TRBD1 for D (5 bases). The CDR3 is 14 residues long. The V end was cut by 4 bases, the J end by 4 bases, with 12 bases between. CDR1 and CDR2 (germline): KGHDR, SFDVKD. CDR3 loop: CATSDEQGVYGYTF. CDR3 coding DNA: TGTGCCACCAGTGACGAGCAGGGTGTCTATGGCTACACCTTC.

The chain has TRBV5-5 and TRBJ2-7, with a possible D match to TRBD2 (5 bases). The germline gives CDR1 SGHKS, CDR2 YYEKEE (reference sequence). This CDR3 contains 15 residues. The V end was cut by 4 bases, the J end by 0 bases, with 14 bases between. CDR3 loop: CASSGRRALSYEQYF. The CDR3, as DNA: TGTGCCAGCAGCGGACGGCGGGCCCTCTCCTACGAGCAGTACTTC.

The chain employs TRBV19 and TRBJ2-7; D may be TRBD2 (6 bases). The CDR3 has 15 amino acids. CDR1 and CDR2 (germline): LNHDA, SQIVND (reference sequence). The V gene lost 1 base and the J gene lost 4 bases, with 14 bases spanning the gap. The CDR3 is CASSIVPGDEYEQYF. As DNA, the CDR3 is TGTGCCAGTAGTATAGTCCCGGGGGATGAGTACGAGCAGTACTTC.

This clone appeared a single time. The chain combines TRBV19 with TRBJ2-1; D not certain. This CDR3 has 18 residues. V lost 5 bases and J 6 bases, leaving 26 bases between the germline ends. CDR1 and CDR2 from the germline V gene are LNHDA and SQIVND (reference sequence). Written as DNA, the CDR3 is TGTGCCAGTAGTGCCATGTTGGTTGGCCTCTCTGTGGGCAATGAGCAGTTCTTC. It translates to CASSAMLVGLSVGNEQFF.

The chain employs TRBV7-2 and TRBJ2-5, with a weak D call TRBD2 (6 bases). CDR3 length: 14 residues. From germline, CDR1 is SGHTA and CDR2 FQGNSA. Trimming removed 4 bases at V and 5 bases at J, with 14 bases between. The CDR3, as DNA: TGTGCCAGCAGCTCCCGGGGGTTCGGTGAGACCCAGTACTTC. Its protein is CASSSRGFGETQYF.

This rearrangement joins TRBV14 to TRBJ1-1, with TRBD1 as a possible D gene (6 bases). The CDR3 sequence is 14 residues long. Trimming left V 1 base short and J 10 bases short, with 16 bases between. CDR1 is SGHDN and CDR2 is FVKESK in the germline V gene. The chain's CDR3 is CASSQVSRGHRAFF. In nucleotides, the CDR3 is TGTGCCAGCAGCCAAGTCTCCCGGGGGCACAGAGCTTTCTTT.

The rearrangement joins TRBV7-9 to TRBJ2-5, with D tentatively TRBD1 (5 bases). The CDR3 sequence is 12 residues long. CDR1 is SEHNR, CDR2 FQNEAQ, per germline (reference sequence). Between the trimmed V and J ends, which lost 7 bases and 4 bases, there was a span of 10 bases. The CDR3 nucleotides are TGTGCCAGCACCAGGGTGGTAGAGACCCAGTACTTC. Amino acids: CASTRVVETQYF.